These T cell receptor beta chains were read from a single sample in a study of OX40 agonist ivuxolimab in advanced cancers. Repertoires were generated with immunoSEQ multiplex PCR, while TCRdb's copy carries only in-frame clones and drops some. The table records around 40,000 clones, about 85% of them present only once. The source was CD4+ or CD8+ T cells sorted from blood, collected in a trial of the OX40 agonist ivuxolimab. The origin of the receptors is an adult with an advanced solid tumor such as melanoma, head and neck, liver or kidney cancer. The CDR3 runs from the conserved cysteine through the conserved F or W. The order of the fields is V gene, J gene, D gene, clone size, CDR3 protein, CDR3 DNA. D genes are given only for firm matches. Only part of the rows carry a size: once, few, many, or a class if the clone is expanded.

TRBV5-1,TRBJ1-1,.,.,CASSSQGNTEAFF,TGCGCCAGCAGCTCACAGGGGAACACTGAAGCTTTCTTT
TRBV18,TRBJ2-5,.,.,CASSPYSDLEETQYF,TGTGCCAGCTCACCCTACAGTGACTTGGAAGAGACCCAGTACTTC
TRBV5-1,TRBJ2-3,.,.,CASSPGGTDTQYF,TGCGCCAGCAGCCCCGGGGGCACAGATACGCAGTATTTT
TRBV5-1,TRBJ2-5,TRBD2,.,CASSPNGREGWKTQYF,TGCGCCAGCAGCCCCAATGGGAGGGAGGGTTGGAAGACCCAGTACTTC
TRBV7-9,TRBJ2-7,TRBD2,.,CASSLGLAGGVNYEQYF,TGTGCCAGCAGTTTGGGACTAGCGGGCGGGGTAAACTACGAGCAGTACTTC
TRBV16,TRBJ1-1,.,.,CASSLRPPDTEAFF,TGTGCCAGCAGCCTTCGCCCCCCGGACACTGAAGCTTTCTTT
TRBV27,TRBJ1-6,.,.,CASRSNNSPLHF,TGTGCCAGCAGGTCGAATAATTCACCCCTCCACTTT
TRBV9,TRBJ2-2,TRBD2,.,CASSVAGGSGELFF,TGTGCCAGCAGCGTAGCGGGAGGCTCCGGGGAGCTGTTTTTT
TRBV19,TRBJ2-7,.,once,CASSKGQSYEQYF,TGTGCCAGTAGTAAAGGTCAGTCCTACGAGCAGTACTTC
TRBV7-3,TRBJ2-1,TRBD2,.,CASSLTVGGSTEQFF,TGTGCCAGCAGCTTAACGGTGGGAGGGAGCACTGAGCAGTTCTTC
TRBV9,TRBJ2-3,.,.,CASSAGTSDLTDTQYF,TGTGCCAGCAGCGCCGGGACTTCCGATTTAACAGATACGCAGTATTTT
TRBV2,TRBJ1-1,.,.,CASHLGQNTEAFF,TGTGCCAGCCACCTGGGTCAGAACACTGAAGCTTTCTTT
TRBV2,TRBJ2-2,.,.,CASVRGAGTGELFF,TGTGCCAGCGTCAGGGGGGCGGGCACCGGGGAGCTGTTTTTT
TRBV9,TRBJ2-7,.,.,CASSVGDSGSSYEQYF,TGTGCCAGCAGCGTAGGAGATAGCGGCAGCTCCTACGAGCAGTACTTC
TRBV4-1,TRBJ2-7,.,.,CASSQELSSRVYEQYF,TGCGCCAGCAGCCAAGAACTTTCTAGCCGAGTCTACGAGCAGTACTTC
TRBV7-6,TRBJ2-7,.,few,CASSLQESYEQYF,TGTGCCAGCAGCTTACAGGAGTCCTACGAGCAGTACTTC
TRBV28,TRBJ1-2,TRBD1,.,CASSLRDRVLLGYTF,TGTGCCAGCAGCCTCCGGGACAGGGTCTTACTCGGCTACACCTTC
TRBV7-2,TRBJ1-1,.,once,CASSLEFGRKNTEAFF,TGTGCCAGCAGCTTAGAATTCGGGCGGAAGAACACTGAAGCTTTCTTT
TRBV6-5,TRBJ1-3,.,few,CASKVGHSGNTIYF,TGTGCCAGCAAAGTTGGACACTCTGGAAACACCATATATTTT
TRBV7-8,TRBJ2-2,TRBD2,.,CASSQSGWGLAGGNTGELFF,TGTGCCAGCAGCCAATCGGGGTGGGGACTAGCGGGAGGGAACACCGGGGAGCTGTTTTTT
TRBV5-1,TRBJ1-4,.,.,CASSLNPSLGEKLFF,TGCGCCAGCAGCTTGAACCCTAGCCTAGGGGAAAAACTGTTTTTT
TRBV19,TRBJ1-2,.,.,CASSSPGDDYGYTF,TGTGCCAGTAGTTCTCCCGGGGACGACTATGGCTACACCTTC
TRBV5-6,TRBJ1-1,.,.,CASSLTTITPGTAFF,TGTGCCAGCAGCTTGACAACAATTACTCCGGGGACGGCTTTCTTT
TRBV30,TRBJ1-5,TRBD1,.,CALKTGTGFQPQHF,TGTGCCTTAAAGACCGGGACAGGGTTCCAGCCCCAGCATTTT
TRBV11-3,TRBJ1-1,TRBD1,.,CASKDRGNTEAFF,TGTGCCAGCAAAGACAGGGGGAACACTGAAGCTTTCTTT
TRBV5-1,TRBJ1-3,.,.,CASSALGVISGNTIYF,TGCGCCAGCAGCGCCCTAGGAGTGATCTCTGGAAACACCATATATTTT
TRBV10-2,TRBJ1-1,.,.,CASREGPVTEAFF,TGCGCCAGCAGGGAGGGGCCAGTCACTGAAGCTTTCTTT
TRBV6-5,TRBJ2-7,.,.,CASSYAPGVGEQYF,TGTGCCAGCAGTTACGCTCCGGGGGTAGGCGAGCAGTACTTC
TRBV5-1,TRBJ2-1,TRBD1,.,CASTLTGSSYNEQFF,TGCGCCAGCACCCTGACAGGGAGCTCCTACAATGAGCAGTTCTTC
TRBV6-6,TRBJ2-5,.,.,CASTSHLLETQYF,TGTGCCAGCACCTCACATCTGCTGGAGACCCAGTACTTC
TRBV6-5,TRBJ2-7,TRBD1,.,CASRRTGGSYEQYF,TGTGCCAGCAGACGGACAGGGGGCTCCTACGAGCAGTACTTC
TRBV29-1,TRBJ1-1,.,.,CSVRGLMNTEAFF,TGCAGCGTTCGGGGTTTAATGAACACTGAAGCTTTCTTT
TRBV7-3,TRBJ2-3,TRBD1,.,CASSLKGGTGTDTQYF,TGTGCCAGCAGCTTAAAGGGTGGGACAGGAACAGATACGCAGTATTTT
TRBV6-1,TRBJ2-7,.,once,CASSESRYSSYEQYF,TGTGCCAGCAGTGAGTCCCGGTATAGCTCCTACGAGCAGTACTTC
TRBV6-1,TRBJ1-2,.,.,CASRTTVNYGYTF,TGTGCCAGCAGAACGACAGTTAACTATGGCTACACCTTC
TRBV7-6,TRBJ1-5,TRBD1,.,CASSFGTGVVHQPQHF,TGTGCCAGCAGCTTCGGGACAGGGGTTGTCCATCAGCCCCAGCATTTT
TRBV11-2,TRBJ1-3,.,.,CASSLNPGYSGNTIYF,TGTGCCAGCAGCTTAAACCCAGGGTACTCTGGAAACACCATATATTTT
TRBV9,TRBJ2-2,TRBD2,.,CASSVDSGRPNTGELFF,TGTGCCAGCAGCGTAGATAGCGGGCGCCCGAACACCGGGGAGCTGTTTTTT
TRBV27,TRBJ2-3,TRBD1,.,CASSLYPRGTDTQYF,TGTGCCAGCAGTTTATACCCCAGGGGGACAGATACGCAGTATTTT
TRBV20-1,TRBJ2-7,.,once,CSARDRREQYF,TGCAGTGCTAGAGATCGGAGGGAGCAGTACTTC
TRBV29-1,TRBJ1-4,TRBD1,few,CSVLRGQGEKLFF,TGCAGCGTGTTAAGGGGGCAGGGTGAAAAACTGTTTTTT